The rows below give T cell receptor beta chains drawn from one sample of a study of blood T cell repertoires in COVID-19. The method was immunoSEQ multiplex PCR; TCRdb's version includes in-frame clones alone and lacks a portion of them. The data contain approximately 180,000 clones, approximately 85% of them seen just once; the ten biggest clones take up 2.5% to 3.5%. What was sequenced was peripheral blood. All receptors derive from a man aged 60-69 years with acute or convalescent COVID-19. CDR3s include the opening cysteine and the closing phenylalanine or tryptophan. The D gene is left open where the match is weak. Only some rows state a clone size, as once, few, many or a class for expanded clones.

v_call,d_call,j_call,clone_size,cdr3_nt,cdr3_aa
TRBV7-8,TRBD2,TRBJ2-3,-,TGTGCCAGCAGGCCGACTAGCGGGAGAAGACAAGATACGCAGTATTTT,CASRPTSGRRQDTQYF
TRBV7-9,-,TRBJ1-4,-,TGTGCCAGCAGTTCCGGAGAACGTGCAACTAATGAAAAACTGTTTTTT,CASSSGERATNEKLFF
TRBV9,TRBD2,TRBJ2-7,-,TGTGCCAGCAGCGTACGGGGGGGTGATAGCAGCTACGAGCAGTACTTC,CASSVRGGDSSYEQYF
TRBV6-2/TRBV6-3,TRBD1,TRBJ2-7,few,TGTGCCAGCAGCTGGGCAGGGGGTATCAACGAGCAGTACTTC,CASSWAGGINEQYF
TRBV7-2,-,TRBJ1-4,-,TGTGCCAGCAGCTTAGTGGCGGGGCGGGCAACTAATGAAAAACTGTTTTTT,CASSLVAGRATNEKLFF
TRBV27,TRBD2,TRBJ2-1,-,TGTGCCAGCAGTTCTGGACTAGCGGGAGGGCCGTACAATGAGCAGTTCTTC,CASSSGLAGGPYNEQFF
TRBV3-1/TRBV3-2,TRBD2,TRBJ2-7,-,TGTGCCAGCAGCCAAGGGAGCTTTAGCGGGAGCCCCCACGAGCAGTACTTC,CASSQGSFSGSPHEQYF
TRBV18,TRBD2,TRBJ2-3,once,TGTGCCAGCTCACCTGTGGGCGGGAGTGGCACAGATACGCAGTATTTT,CASSPVGGSGTDTQYF
TRBV7-8,TRBD1,TRBJ2-6,-,TGTGCCAGCAGCATACGGACAGGGTCCTCCTCTGGGGCCAACGTCCTGACTTTC,CASSIRTGSSSGANVLTF
TRBV2,-,TRBJ1-1,few,TGTGCCAGCAGCTCCCCCCGGGGAACCACTGAAGCTTTCTTT,CASSSPRGTTEAFF
TRBV5-4,TRBD2,TRBJ2-1,-,TGTGCCAGCAGCCCGACTAGCGGGAGTACTAATGAGCAGTTCTTC,CASSPTSGSTNEQFF
TRBV28,TRBD2,TRBJ2-3,-,TGTGCCAGCAGCACCCCTAGCGGGAGCACAGATACGCAGTATTTT,CASSTPSGSTDTQYF
TRBV21-1,-,TRBJ2-7,-,TGTGCCAGCAGTCTCAGGGGGGTAGTAGGGCAGTACTTC,CASSLRGVVGQYF
TRBV5-4,TRBD2,TRBJ2-1,-,TGTGCCAGCAGCTCGGCAGAGACTAGCGGGAGAAGTGAGCAGTTCTTC,CASSSAETSGRSEQFF
TRBV6-5,-,TRBJ1-1,-,TGTGCCAGCAGTTACCGGGGTAGGACTGAAGCTTTCTTT,CASSYRGRTEAFF
TRBV5-5,TRBD1,TRBJ2-7,-,TGTGCCAGCAGCTTGGCGGCGGGACAGGGGCCCTACGAGCAGTACTTC,CASSLAAGQGPYEQYF
TRBV5-1,-,TRBJ2-1,few,TGCGCCAGCAGCCTTCCTTCCAATGAGCAGTTCTTC,CASSLPSNEQFF
TRBV5-1,-,TRBJ1-1,few,TGCGCCAGCAGCTTGGGGCAGGGCGCTGAAGCTTTCTTT,CASSLGQGAEAFF
TRBV3-1/TRBV3-2,TRBD2,TRBJ2-7,-,TGTGCCAGCAGCCAAGGCGGCGGGGGGCTATGGGGGCAGTACTTC,CASSQGGGGLWGQYF
TRBV18,TRBD1,TRBJ1-2,-,TGTGCCAGCTCACCACGGGGGACAGGGATAACTAACTATGGCTACACCTTC,CASSPRGTGITNYGYTF